This T cell receptor (beta chain) emerged from a study of T-cell reconstitution after alpha-beta-depleted transplantation in children. TCRbeta library preparation incorporated unique molecular identifiers. One entry per CDR3 protein results from TCRdb running MiXCR on the PCR reads. This sample has 700,000 to 950,000 distinct CDR3 sequences; 16% occur once, and the top ten carry about 5%. The CDR3 has 13 residues. Trimming took off 6 bases at V and 7 bases at J, with 12 bases between the two ends. The V gene's germline CDR1 is MNHNY and CDR2 SVGAGI (reference sequence). Sample: PBMCs, mostly from graft donor cells, taken 360 days after TCRalphabeta/CD19-depleted stem cell transplant. This receptor was obtained from a male patient younger than 18 who had a stem cell transplant for acute lymphoblastic leukemia, so the T cells may come from the graft donor. The J gene is TRBJ2-2, the V gene TRBV6-6; tentatively, D is TRBD2 (6 bases). This chain's CDR3 is CASSHGGIGELFF. The CDR3 DNA reads as TGTGCCAGCAGCCACGGGGGTATCGGGGAGCTGTTTTTT.